The source of this T cell receptor (beta chain) is a study of T cells after yellow fever vaccination. Study-wide results and caveats: Among primary-vaccination clones, most reappeared after the booster, at roughly 96% for CD4 and approximately 88% for CD8.

Regarding this clonotype: Antigen specificity is unknown.

A 5'RACE template-switching step, the method used to make TCR cDNA, added a universal primer site and UMIs. Each CDR3 protein gets one entry after TCRdb re-called the 5' RACE reads with MiXCR. The sample records 120,000 or so distinct CDR3 sequences, 13% to 15% being singletons. Germline V gene lookup returns CDR1 SGHTA and CDR2 FQGNSA. CDR3 length: 14 amino acids. V gave up 4 bases and J gave up 6 bases; unmatched junction bases: 6. The chain recombines TRBV7-2 with TRBJ2-3, with 8 bases aligning to TRBD2. The TCR originated in a man aged 18 to 30 who received the YFV17D yellow fever vaccine. This sample comprised CD8+ T cells sorted from PBMCs, obtained 5 days after the yellow fever booster vaccination. CDR3 amino acids: CASSSSGGPDTQYF. The DNA for the CDR3 is TGTGCCAGCAGCTCCTCGGGGGGGCCGGATACGCAGTATTTT.